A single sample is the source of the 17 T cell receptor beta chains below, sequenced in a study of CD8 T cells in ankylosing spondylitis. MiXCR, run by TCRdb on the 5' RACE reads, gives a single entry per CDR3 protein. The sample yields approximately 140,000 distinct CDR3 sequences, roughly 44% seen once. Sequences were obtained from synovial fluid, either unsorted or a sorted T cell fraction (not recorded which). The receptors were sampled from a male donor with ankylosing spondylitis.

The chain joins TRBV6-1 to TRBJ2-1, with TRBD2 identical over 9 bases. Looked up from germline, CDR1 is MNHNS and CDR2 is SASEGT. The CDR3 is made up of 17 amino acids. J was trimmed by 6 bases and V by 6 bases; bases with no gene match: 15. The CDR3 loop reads CASSASPSAGGSNEQFF. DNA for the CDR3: TGTGCCAGCAGCGCGTCTCCAAGCGCGGGGGGGAGCAATGAGCAGTTCTTC.

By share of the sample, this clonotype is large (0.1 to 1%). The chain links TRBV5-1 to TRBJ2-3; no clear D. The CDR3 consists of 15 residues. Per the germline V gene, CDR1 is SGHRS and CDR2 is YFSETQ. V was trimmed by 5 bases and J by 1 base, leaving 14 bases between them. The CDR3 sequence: CASRENSGGTDTQYF. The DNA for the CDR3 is TGCGCCAGCAGGGAGAACTCCGGCGGCACAGATACGCAGTATTTT.

The CDR3 DNA reads as TGTGCCAGCAGCCCGGACAGGGACACTGAAGCTTTCTTT. This gives the protein CASSPDRDTEAFF. This chain connects TRBV11-2 to TRBJ1-1; TRBD1 aligns across 8 bases. V lost 5 bases, J lost 3 bases, and 2 bases stayed unmatched. Per germline, CDR1 SGHAT and CDR2 FQNNGV. There are 13 residues in the CDR3.

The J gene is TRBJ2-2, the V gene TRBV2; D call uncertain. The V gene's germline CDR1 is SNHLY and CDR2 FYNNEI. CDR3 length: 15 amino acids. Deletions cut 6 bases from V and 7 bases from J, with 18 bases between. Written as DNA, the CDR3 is TGTGCCAGCAGCGACATCGGCCTTGTGCACGGGGAGCTGTTTTTT. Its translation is CASSDIGLVHGELFF.

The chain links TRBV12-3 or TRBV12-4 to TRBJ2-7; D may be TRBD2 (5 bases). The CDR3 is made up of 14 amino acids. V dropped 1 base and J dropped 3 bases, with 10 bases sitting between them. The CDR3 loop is CASSLVPGYYEQYF. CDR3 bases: TGTGCCAGCAGTTTAGTACCGGGGTACTACGAGCAGTACTTC.

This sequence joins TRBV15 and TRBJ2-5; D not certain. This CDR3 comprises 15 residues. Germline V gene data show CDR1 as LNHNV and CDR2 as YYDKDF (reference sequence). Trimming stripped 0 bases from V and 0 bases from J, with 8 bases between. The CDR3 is CATSRDDWYQETQYF. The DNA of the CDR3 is TGTGCCACCAGCAGAGATGACTGGTACCAAGAGACCCAGTACTTC.

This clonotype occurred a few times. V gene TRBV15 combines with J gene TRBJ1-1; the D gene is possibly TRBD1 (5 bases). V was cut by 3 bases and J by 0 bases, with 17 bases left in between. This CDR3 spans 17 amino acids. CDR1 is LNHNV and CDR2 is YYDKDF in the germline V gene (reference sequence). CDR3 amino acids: CATSSNYPGGMNTEAFF. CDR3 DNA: TGTGCCACCAGCAGCAACTATCCGGGGGGGATGAACACTGAAGCTTTCTTT.

This CDR3 is CASTSFPAETQYF. The DNA of the CDR3 is TGTGCCAGCACCTCGTTCCCAGCAGAGACCCAGTACTTC. The rearrangement uses TRBV12-3 or TRBV12-4 and TRBJ2-5; no firm D call. V gave up 7 bases and J gave up 4 bases, with 13 bases separating them. CDR3 length equals 13 residues.

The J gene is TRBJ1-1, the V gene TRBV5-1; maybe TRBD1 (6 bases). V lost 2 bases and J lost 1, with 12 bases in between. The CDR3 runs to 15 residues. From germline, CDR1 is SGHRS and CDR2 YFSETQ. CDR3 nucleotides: TGCGCCAGCAGCTTTGGAGGGGGTAAGAACACTGAAGCTTTCTTT. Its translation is CASSFGGGKNTEAFF.

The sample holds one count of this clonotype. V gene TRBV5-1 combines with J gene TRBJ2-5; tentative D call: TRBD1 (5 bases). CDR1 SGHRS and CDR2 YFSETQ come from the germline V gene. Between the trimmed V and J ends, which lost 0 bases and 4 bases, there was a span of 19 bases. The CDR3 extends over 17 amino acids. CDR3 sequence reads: CASSLVRASDFGETQYF. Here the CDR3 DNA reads TGCGCCAGCAGCTTGGTCAGGGCGTCCGATTTCGGAGAGACCCAGTACTTC.

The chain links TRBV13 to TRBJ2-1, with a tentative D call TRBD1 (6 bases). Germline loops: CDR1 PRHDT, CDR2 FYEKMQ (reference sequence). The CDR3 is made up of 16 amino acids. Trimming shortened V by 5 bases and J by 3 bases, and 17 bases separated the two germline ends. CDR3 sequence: CASSLPDSSIYNEQFF. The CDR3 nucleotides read TGTGCCAGCAGCCTCCCGGACAGTTCGATCTACAATGAGCAGTTCTTC. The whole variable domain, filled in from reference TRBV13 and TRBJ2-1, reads AAGVIQSPRHLIKEKRETATLKCYPIPRHDTVYWYQQGPGQDPQFLISFYEKMQSDKGSIPDRFSAQQFSDYHSELNMSSLELGDSALYFCASSLPDSSIYNEQFFGPGTRLTVL.

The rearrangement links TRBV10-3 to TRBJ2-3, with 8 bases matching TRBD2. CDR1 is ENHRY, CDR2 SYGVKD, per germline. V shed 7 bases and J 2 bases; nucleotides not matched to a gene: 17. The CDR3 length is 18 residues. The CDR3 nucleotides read TGTGCCATCACCGAGAGCAGGGTGTCGCGGGGGGTCACAGATACGCAGTATTTT. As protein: CAITESRVSRGVTDTQYF.

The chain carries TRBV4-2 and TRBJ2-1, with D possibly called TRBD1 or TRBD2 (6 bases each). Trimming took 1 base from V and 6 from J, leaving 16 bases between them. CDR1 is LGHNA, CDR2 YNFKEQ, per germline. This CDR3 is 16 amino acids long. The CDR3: CASSQVWGRGGNEQFF. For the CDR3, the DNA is TGTGCCAGCAGCCAAGTTTGGGGCAGGGGAGGCAATGAGCAGTTCTTC.

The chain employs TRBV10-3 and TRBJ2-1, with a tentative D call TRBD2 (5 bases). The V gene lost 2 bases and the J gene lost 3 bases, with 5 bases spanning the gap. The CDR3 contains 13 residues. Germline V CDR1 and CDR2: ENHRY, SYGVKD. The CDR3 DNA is TGTGCCATCAGTGAGGGACTCTACAATGAGCAGTTCTTC. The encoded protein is CAISEGLYNEQFF.

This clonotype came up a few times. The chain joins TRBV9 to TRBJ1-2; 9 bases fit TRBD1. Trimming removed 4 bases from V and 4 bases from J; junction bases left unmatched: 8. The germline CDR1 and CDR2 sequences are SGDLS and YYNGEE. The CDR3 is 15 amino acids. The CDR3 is CASSTRRQGGYGYTF. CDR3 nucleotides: TGTGCCAGCAGCACTCGGAGACAGGGGGGCTATGGCTACACCTTC.

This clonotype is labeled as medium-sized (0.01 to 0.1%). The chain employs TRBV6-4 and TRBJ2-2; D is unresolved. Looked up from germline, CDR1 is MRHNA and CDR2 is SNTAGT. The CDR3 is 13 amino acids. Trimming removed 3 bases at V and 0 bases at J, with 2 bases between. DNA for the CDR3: TGTGCCAGCAGTGAGTCGAACACCGGGGAGCTGTTTTTT. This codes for CASSESNTGELFF.

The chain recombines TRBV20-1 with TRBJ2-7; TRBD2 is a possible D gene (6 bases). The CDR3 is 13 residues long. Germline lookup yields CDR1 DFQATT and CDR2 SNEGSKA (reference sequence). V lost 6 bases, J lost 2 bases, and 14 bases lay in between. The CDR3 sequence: CSANQRATYEQYF. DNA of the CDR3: TGCAGTGCAAATCAGCGGGCCACCTACGAGCAGTACTTC.